The clone carrying this T cell receptor beta chain has just a few counts. These data are taken from a study of identical twins. MiXCR, run by TCRdb on the 5' RACE reads, gives a single entry per CDR3 protein. Of 220,000 or so distinct CDR3 sequences in the sample, 7% were seen once. This same sample was also part of a study on yellow fever vaccine responses in identical twins. From that report: Twins' vaccine T cell response reportedly seemed partly convergent, partly personalized.

The sample taken for sequencing was memory (CD45RO+) T cells sorted from blood. The sequence came from a woman aged 18-29 years in good health.

Written as DNA, the CDR3 is TGCAGCGTTGAAGAGCACAGGGGCACCTATGGCTACACCTTC. Encoded protein: CSVEEHRGTYGYTF. V and J are TRBV29-1 and TRBJ1-2, with TRBD1 matching 7 bases. J lost 4 bases, V lost 0 bases, and 5 bases had no gene match. From germline, CDR1 is SQVTM and CDR2 ANQGSEA. The CDR3 runs to 14 residues.